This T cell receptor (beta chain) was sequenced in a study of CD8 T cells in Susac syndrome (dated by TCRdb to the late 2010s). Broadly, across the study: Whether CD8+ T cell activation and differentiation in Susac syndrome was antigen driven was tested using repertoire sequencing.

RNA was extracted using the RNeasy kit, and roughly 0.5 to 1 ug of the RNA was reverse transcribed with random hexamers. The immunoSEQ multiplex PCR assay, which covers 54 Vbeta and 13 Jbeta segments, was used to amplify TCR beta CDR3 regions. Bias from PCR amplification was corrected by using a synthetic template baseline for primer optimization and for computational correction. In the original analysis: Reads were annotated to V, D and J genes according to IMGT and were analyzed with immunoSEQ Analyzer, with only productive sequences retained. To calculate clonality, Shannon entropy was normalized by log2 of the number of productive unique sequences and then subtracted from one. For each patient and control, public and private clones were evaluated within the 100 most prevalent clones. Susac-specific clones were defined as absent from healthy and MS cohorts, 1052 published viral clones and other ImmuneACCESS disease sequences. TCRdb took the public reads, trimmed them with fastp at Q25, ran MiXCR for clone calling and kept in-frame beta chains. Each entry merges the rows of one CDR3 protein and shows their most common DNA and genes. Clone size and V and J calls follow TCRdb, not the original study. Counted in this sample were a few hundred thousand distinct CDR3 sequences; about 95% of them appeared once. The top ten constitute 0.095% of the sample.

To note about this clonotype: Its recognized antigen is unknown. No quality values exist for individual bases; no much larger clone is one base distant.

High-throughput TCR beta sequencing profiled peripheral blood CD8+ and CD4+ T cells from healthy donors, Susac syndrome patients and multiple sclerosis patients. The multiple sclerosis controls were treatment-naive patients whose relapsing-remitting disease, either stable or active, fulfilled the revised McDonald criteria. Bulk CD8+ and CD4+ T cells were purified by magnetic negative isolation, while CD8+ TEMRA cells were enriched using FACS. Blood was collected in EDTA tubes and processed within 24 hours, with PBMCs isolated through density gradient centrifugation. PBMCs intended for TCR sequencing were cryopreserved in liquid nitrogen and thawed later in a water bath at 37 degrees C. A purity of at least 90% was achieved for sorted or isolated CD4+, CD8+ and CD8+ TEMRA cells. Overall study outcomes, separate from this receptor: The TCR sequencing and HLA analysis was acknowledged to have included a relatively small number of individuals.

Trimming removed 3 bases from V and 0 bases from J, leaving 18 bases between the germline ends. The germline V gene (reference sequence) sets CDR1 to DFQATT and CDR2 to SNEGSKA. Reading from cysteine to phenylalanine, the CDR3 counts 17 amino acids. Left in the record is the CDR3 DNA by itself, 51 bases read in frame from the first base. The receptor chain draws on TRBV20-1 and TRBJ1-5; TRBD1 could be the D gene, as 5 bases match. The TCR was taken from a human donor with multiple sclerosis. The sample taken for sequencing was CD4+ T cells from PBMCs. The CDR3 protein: CSASPQFEGSSNQPQHF. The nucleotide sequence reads TGCAGTGCTAGTCCACAATTCGAGGGGAGTAGCAATCAGCCCCAGCATTTT.